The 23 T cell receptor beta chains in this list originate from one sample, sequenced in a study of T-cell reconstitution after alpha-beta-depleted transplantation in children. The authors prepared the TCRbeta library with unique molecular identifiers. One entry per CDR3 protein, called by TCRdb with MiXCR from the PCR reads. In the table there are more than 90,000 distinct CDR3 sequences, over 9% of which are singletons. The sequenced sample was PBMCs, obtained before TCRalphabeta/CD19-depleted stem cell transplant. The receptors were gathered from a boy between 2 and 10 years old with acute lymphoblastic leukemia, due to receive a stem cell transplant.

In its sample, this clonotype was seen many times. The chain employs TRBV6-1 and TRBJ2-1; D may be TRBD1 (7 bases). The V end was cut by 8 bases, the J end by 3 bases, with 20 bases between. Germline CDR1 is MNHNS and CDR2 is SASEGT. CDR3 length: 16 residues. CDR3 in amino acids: CASAKGGTANYNEQFF. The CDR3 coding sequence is TGTGCCAGCGCGAAGGGCGGGACAGCGAACTACAATGAGCAGTTCTTC.

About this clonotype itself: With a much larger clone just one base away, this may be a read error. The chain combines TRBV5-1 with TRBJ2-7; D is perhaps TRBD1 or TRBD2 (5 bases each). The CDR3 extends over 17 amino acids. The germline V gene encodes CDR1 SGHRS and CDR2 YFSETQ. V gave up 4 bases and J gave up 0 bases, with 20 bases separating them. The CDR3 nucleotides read TGCGCCAGCAGCCTGCTATCCGGGGCATTGGTCTCCTACGAGCAGTACTTC. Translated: CASSLLSGALVSYEQYF.

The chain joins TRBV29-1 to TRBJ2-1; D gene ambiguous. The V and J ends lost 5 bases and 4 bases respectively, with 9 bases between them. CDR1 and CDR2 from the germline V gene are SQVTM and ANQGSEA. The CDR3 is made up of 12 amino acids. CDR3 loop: CSVLPDYNEQFF. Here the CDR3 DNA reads TGCAGCGTTCTGCCAGATTACAATGAGCAGTTCTTC.

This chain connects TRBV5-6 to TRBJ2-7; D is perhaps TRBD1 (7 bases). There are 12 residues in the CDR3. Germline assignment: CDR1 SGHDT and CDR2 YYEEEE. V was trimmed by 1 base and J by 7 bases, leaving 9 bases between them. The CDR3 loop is CASSLQGGEQYF. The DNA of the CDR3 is TGTGCCAGCAGCTTGCAGGGGGGAGAGCAGTACTTC.

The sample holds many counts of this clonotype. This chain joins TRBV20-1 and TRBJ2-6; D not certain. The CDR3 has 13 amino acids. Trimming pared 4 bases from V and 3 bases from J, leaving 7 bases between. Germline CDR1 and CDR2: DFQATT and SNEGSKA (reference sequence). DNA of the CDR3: TGCAGTGCTATCTTGATTGGGGCCAACGTCCTGACTTTC. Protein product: CSAILIGANVLTF.

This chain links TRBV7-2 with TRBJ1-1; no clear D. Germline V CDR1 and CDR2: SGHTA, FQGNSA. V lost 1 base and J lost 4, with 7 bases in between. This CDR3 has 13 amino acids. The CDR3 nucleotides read TGTGCCAGCAGCTTAGACCGGGGCACTGAAGCTTTCTTT. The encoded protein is CASSLDRGTEAFF. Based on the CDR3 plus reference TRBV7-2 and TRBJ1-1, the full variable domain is GAGVSQSPSNKVTEKGKDVELRCDPISGHTALYWYRQSLGQGLEFLIYFQGNSAPDKSGLPSDRFSAERTGGSVSTLTIQRTQQEDSAVYLCASSLDRGTEAFFGQGTRLTVV.

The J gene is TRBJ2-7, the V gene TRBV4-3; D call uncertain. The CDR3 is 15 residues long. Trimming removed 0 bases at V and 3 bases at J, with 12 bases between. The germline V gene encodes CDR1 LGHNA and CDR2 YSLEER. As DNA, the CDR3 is TGCGCCAGCAGCCAAGATTTTGTAAGTTTCTACGAGCAGTACTTC. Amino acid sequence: CASSQDFVSFYEQYF.

Here the CDR3 reads CASSPETSGKYNEQFF. CDR3 nucleotides: TGTGCCAGCAGTCCGGAGACTAGCGGGAAATACAATGAGCAGTTCTTC. The chain is built from TRBV12-3 or TRBV12-4 and TRBJ2-1; 11 nucleotides line up with TRBD2. CDR3 length: 16 residues. Unmatched junction bases numbered 7, after V lost 5 bases and J lost 4 bases.

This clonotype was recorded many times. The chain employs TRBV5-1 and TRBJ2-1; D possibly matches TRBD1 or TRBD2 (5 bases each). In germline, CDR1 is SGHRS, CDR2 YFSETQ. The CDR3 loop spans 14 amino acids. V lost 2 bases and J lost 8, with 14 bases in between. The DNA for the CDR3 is TGCGCCAGCAGCTTAGGACATAGCGCGGATGAGCAGTTCTTC. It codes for CASSLGHSADEQFF.

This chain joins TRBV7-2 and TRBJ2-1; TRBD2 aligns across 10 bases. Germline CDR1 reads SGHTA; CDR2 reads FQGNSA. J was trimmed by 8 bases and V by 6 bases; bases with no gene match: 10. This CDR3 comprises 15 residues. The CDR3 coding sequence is TGTGCCAGCAGACCCTCTAGCGGGAGCTCCGATGAGCAGTTCTTC. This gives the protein CASRPSSGSSDEQFF.

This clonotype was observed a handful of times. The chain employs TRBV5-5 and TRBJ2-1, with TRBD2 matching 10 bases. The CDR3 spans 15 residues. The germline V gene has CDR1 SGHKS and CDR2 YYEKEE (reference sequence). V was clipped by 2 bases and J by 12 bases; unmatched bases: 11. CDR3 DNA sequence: TGTGCCAGCAGCTTTTATAAGGTAGCGGGAGGTTGGCAGTTCTTC. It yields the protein CASSFYKVAGGWQFF.

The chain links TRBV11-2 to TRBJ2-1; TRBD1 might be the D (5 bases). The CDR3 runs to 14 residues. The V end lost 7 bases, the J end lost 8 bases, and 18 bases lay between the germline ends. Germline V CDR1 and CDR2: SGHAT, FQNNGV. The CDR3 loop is CASTPPSVRDEQFF. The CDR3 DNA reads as TGTGCCAGCACCCCCCCCTCAGTCAGGGATGAGCAGTTCTTC.

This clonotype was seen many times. The chain's CDR3 is CSASTSGQGDTQYF. For the CDR3, the DNA is TGCAGTGCTTCGACTAGCGGCCAAGGGGATACGCAGTATTTT. The J gene is TRBJ2-3, the V gene TRBV20-1, with 9 nucleotides matching TRBD2. Germline assignment: CDR1 DFQATT and CDR2 SNEGSKA (reference sequence). V lost 5 bases and J lost 6; bases outside the gene matches: 9. The CDR3 has 14 amino acids.

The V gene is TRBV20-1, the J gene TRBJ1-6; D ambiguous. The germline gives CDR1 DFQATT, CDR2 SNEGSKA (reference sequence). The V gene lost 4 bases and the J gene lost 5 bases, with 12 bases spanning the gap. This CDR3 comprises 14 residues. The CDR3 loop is CSATRGSHNSPLHF. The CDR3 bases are TGCAGTGCTACCCGAGGATCCCATAATTCACCCCTCCACTTT.

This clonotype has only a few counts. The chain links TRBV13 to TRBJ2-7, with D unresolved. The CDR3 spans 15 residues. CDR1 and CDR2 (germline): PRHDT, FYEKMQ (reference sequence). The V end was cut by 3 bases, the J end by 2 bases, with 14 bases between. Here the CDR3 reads CASSLWRAGTYEQYF. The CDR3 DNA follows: TGTGCCAGCAGCTTGTGGAGAGCTGGGACCTACGAGCAGTACTTC.

CDR3 residues: CASSRTSESSYEQYF. The CDR3 DNA reads as TGTGCCAGCAGCCGCACTAGCGAGAGCTCCTACGAGCAGTACTTC. The chain couples TRBV11-2 to TRBJ2-7; 7 bases agree with TRBD2. CDR1 is SGHAT, CDR2 FQNNGV, per germline. This CDR3 region has 15 residues. The V segment lost 5 bases and the J segment 0 bases; nucleotides outside the gene matches: 7.

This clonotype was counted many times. The CDR3 loop is CASTWDSLANGYTF. CDR3 in DNA: TGTGCCAGCACCTGGGACAGCTTAGCCAATGGCTACACCTTC. The chain has TRBV5-4 and TRBJ1-2, with TRBD1 matching over 7 bases. There are 14 residues in the CDR3. The trim removed 6 bases at V and 6 bases at J, leaving 11 bases unmatched. Looked up from germline, CDR1 is SGHNT and CDR2 is YYREEE (reference sequence).

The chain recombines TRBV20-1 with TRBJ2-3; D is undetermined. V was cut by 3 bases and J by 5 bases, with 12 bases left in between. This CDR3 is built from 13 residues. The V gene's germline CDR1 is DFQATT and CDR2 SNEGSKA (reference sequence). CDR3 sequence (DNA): TGCAGTGCTAGCGGGCCAGGAGTAGATACGCAGTATTTT. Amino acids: CSASGPGVDTQYF.

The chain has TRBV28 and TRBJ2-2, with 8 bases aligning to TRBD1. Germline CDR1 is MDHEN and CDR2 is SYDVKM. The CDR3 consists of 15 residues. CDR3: CATQVDRENTGELFF. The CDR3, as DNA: TGTGCAACTCAAGTGGACAGGGAGAACACCGGGGAGCTGTTTTTT. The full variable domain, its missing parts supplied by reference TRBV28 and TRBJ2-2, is DVKVTQSSRYLVKRTGEKVFLECVQDMDHENMFWYRQDPGLGLRLIYFSYDVKMKEKGDIPEGYSVSREKKERFSLILESASTNQTSMYLCATQVDRENTGELFFGEGSRLTVL.

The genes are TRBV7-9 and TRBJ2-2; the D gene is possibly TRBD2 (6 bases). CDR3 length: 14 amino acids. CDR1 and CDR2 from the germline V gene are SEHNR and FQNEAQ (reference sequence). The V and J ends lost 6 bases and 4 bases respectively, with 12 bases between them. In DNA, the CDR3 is TGTGCCAGCAGTTTTAGGGGAGGCACCGGGGAGCTGTTTTTT. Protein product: CASSFRGGTGELFF.

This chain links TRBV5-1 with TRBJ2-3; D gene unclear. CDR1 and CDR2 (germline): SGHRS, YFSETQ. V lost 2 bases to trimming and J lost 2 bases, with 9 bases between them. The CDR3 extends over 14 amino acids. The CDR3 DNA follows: TGCGCCAGCAGCTTTGAGCAGCCCACAGATACGCAGTATTTT. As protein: CASSFEQPTDTQYF. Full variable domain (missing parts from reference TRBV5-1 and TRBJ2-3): KAGVTQTPRYLIKTRGQQVTLSCSPISGHRSVSWYQQTPGQGLQFLFEYFSETQRNKGNFPGRFSGRQFSNSRSEMNVSTLELGDSALYLCASSFEQPTDTQYFGPGTRLTVL.

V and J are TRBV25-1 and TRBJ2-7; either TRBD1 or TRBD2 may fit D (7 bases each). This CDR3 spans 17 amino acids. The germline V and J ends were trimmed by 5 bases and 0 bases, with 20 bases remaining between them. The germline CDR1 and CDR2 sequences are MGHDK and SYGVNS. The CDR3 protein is CASSPGTAGCSSYEQYF. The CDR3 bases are TGTGCCAGCAGTCCTGGGACAGCGGGGTGTAGCTCCTACGAGCAGTACTTC.

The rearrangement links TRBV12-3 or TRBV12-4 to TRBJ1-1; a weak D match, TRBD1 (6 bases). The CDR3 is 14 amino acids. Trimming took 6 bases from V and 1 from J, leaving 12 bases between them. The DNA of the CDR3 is TGTGCCAGCAGCCCGGGACACCAGAACACTGAAGCTTTCTTT. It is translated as CASSPGHQNTEAFF.